This record covers a single T cell receptor beta chain. The antigen is not known. This sample is part of a study of a mutant IDH1 vaccine in newly diagnosed glioma. Looking at the study overall: Beginning 4-6 weeks after radiotherapy alone, or with temozolomide cycles, vaccination took place.

J was trimmed by 5 bases and V by 10 bases; bases with no gene match: 15. The CDR3 has 16 amino acids. Germline V gene lookup returns CDR1 MNHEY and CDR2 SMNVEV (reference sequence). Measured with immunoSEQ multiplex PCR; TCRdb has only the in-frame clones, and not every one. The sample carries around 60,000 clones, approximately 84% recorded once. Time point indicated: week 23, last vaccination. Doses of 300 ug of mutant IDH1 20-mer peptide were given with topical imiquimod. Broader study findings: Vaccine-induced immune responses were detected in around 93% of patients.

V usage is TRBV27 and J usage is TRBJ2-5; 11 bases match TRBD2. Sample: PBMCs, taken from a glioma patient whose treatment included an IDH1 peptide vaccine. The source is a man younger than 45 with glioma. CDR3 amino acids: CATKTQTSGELETQYF. The CDR3 DNA follows: TGTGCCACCAAGACCCAGACTAGCGGGGAACTCGAGACCCAGTACTTC.